This entry lists 20 T cell receptor beta chains sequenced from one sample in a study of cytomegalovirus exposure and HLA in healthy donors. Generated by immunoSEQ multiplex PCR, the TCRdb table keeps only in-frame clones and is missing some. Among tens of thousands of clones, approximately 84% were seen once, and the ten largest hold around 10%. The sequenced sample was PBMCs. Source of these receptors: a woman aged 18 to 35 in good health and CMV-seropositive.

The V and J genes are TRBV28 and TRBJ2-7; the D gene is possibly TRBD1 (6 bases). V was clipped by 1 base and J by 1 base, with 11 bases between them. Germline assignment: CDR1 MDHEN and CDR2 SYDVKM. This CDR3 has 15 amino acids. CDR3 DNA: TGTGCCAGCAGTTTATCGTGGCAGGGGTCCTACGAGCAGTACTTC. It specifies CASSLSWQGSYEQYF. The whole variable domain, filled in from reference TRBV28 and TRBJ2-7, reads DVKVTQSSRYLVKRTGEKVFLECVQDMDHENMFWYRQDPGLGLRLIYFSYDVKMKEKGDIPEGYSVSREKKERFSLILESASTNQTSMYLCASSLSWQGSYEQYFGPGTRLTVT.

The rearrangement links TRBV28 to TRBJ2-2; the match to TRBD1 covers 8 bases. The ends lost 0 bases at V and 7 bases at J; junction bases unmatched: 7. The length of the CDR3 is 16 residues. CDR1 is MDHEN and CDR2 is SYDVKM in the germline V gene. CDR3 loop: CASSLWSTGDGGELFF. DNA of the CDR3: TGTGCCAGCAGTTTATGGTCGACAGGGGATGGCGGGGAGCTGTTTTTT.

This chain connects TRBV5-4 to TRBJ1-1, with D maybe TRBD1 (6 bases). CDR1 and CDR2 from the germline V gene are SGHNT and YYREEE (reference sequence). This CDR3 is 13 amino acids long. Trimming took 6 bases from V and 4 from J, leaving 13 bases between them. The CDR3 here is CASTLRGGTEAFF. The CDR3 region has the DNA TGTGCCAGCACTCTGAGAGGGGGCACTGAAGCTTTCTTT.

This clone was recorded only once. J is TRBJ2-3 and V is TRBV11-1; 8 nucleotides agree with TRBD1. This CDR3 has 17 residues. The V and J ends lost 1 base and 6 bases, in that order; junction bases with no gene match: 12. The germline CDR1 and CDR2 sequences are SGHAT and FQDESV (reference sequence). DNA of the CDR3: TGTGCCAGCAGCTTAGGGCTTCGGACAGGGTTTGGCGATACGCAGTATTTT. Residues: CASSLGLRTGFGDTQYF.

The chain combines TRBV18 with TRBJ2-5; D not resolved. This CDR3 spans 11 amino acids. Germline V CDR1 and CDR2: KGHSH, LQKENI. V lost 6 bases to trimming and J lost 3 bases, with 5 bases between them. CDR3 sequence (DNA): TGTGCCAGCTCGCCGGAAGAGACCCAGTACTTC. Its protein is CASSPEETQYF.

The chain joins TRBV7-2 to TRBJ2-2, with 10 bases that match TRBD2. The CDR3 is 15 amino acids. Per germline, CDR1 SGHTA and CDR2 FQGNSA. V shed 5 bases, J shed 5 bases, and the junction held 5 bases outside the gene matches. The CDR3 DNA is TGTGCCAGCAGCCAGCGGGGGGGCCGAACCGGGGAGCTGTTTTTT. Encoded protein: CASSQRGGRTGELFF.

The gene calls are TRBV9 and TRBJ2-7, with TRBD1 identical over 8 bases. V was clipped by 3 bases and J by 7 bases; unmatched bases: 12. CDR3 length equals 15 residues. From germline, CDR1 is SGDLS and CDR2 YYNGEE. CDR3 sequence: CASSETGQASREQYF. As DNA, the CDR3 is TGTGCCAGCAGCGAGACGGGACAGGCGTCGCGGGAGCAGTACTTC.

The CDR3 region is CASSYTGVAEAFF. CDR3 DNA sequence: TGTGCCAGTAGCTACACAGGTGTCGCTGAAGCTTTCTTT. The chain uses TRBV19 and TRBJ1-1, with TRBD1 as a possible D gene (5 bases). Germline lookup yields CDR1 LNHDA and CDR2 SQIVND (reference sequence). The CDR3 spans 13 residues. The V gene lost 6 bases and the J gene lost 6 bases, with 14 bases spanning the gap.

The rearrangement joins TRBV13 to TRBJ2-3; 7 nucleotides align to TRBD1. This CDR3 is built from 14 residues. V was pared by 6 bases and J by 6 bases, with 9 bases of the junction left unmatched. Germline CDR1 is PRHDT and CDR2 is FYEKMQ (reference sequence). CDR3 sequence reads: CASRARAQGDTQYF. In DNA, the CDR3 is TGTGCCAGCAGGGCCCGGGCACAGGGGGATACGCAGTATTTT.

The rearrangement joins TRBV6-1 to TRBJ1-2, with TRBD1 as a possible D gene (6 bases). CDR3 length equals 14 residues. Deletions cut 3 bases from V and 8 bases from J, with 16 bases between. Germline V gene sequence: CDR1 MNHNS, CDR2 SASEGT. The CDR3 DNA reads TGTGCCAGCAGTGATGGGGGCGCGGCGAGGGGCTACACCTTC. This translates into CASSDGGAARGYTF.

The V gene is TRBV6-5, the J gene TRBJ1-2, with D possibly matching TRBD1 (6 bases). Germline CDR1 is MNHEY and CDR2 is SVGAGI. The CDR3 totals 15 residues. V was shortened by 6 bases and J by 2 bases, with 16 bases between the two germline ends. The CDR3 DNA reads TGTGCCAGCAGCCCCACTGCAGGGGTGAACTATGGCTACACCTTC. Translation: CASSPTAGVNYGYTF.

The chain recombines TRBV28 with TRBJ2-5, with TRBD2 matching 10 bases. The germline V gene encodes CDR1 MDHEN and CDR2 SYDVKM. The V segment lost 6 bases and the J segment 3 bases; nucleotides outside the gene matches: 4. The CDR3 contains 14 residues. For the CDR3, the DNA is TGTGCCAGCAGGGATCTAGCGGGGGAAGAGACCCAGTACTTC. Translation: CASRDLAGEETQYF.

V usage is TRBV27 and J usage is TRBJ1-4; no reliable D call. The V end was cut by 9 bases, the J end by 4 bases, with 18 bases between. This CDR3 comprises 15 residues. CDR1 and CDR2 from the germline V gene are MNHEY and SMNVEV (reference sequence). CDR3 in DNA: TGTGCCAGAACTGTCCCAACCCCGCTTAATGAAAAACTGTTTTTT. Its protein is CARTVPTPLNEKLFF. Together with reference TRBV27 and TRBJ1-4, the CDR3 gives the full variable domain: EAQVTQNPRYLITVTGKKLTVTCSQNMNHEYMSWYRQDPGLGLRQIYYSMNVEVTDKGDVPEGYKVSRKEKRNFPLILESPSPNQTSLYFCARTVPTPLNEKLFFGSGTQLSVL.

The chain carries TRBV5-4 and TRBJ1-4, with 10 nucleotides matching TRBD1. V shed 5 bases, J shed 8 bases, and the junction held 9 bases outside the gene matches. The CDR3 has 15 residues. Germline assignment: CDR1 SGHNT and CDR2 YYREEE (reference sequence). The DNA of the CDR3 is TGTGCCAGCAGTTTACCGGGACAGGGGCGCGAAAAACTGTTTTTT. It translates to CASSLPGQGREKLFF.

The V call is TRBV10-3, the J call TRBJ1-2, with 10 bases identical to TRBD1. Germline loops: CDR1 ENHRY, CDR2 SYGVKD. V dropped 4 bases and J dropped 6; count of bases not matched to a gene: 2. This CDR3 is 13 amino acids long. CDR3 residues: CAISAGTGDGYTF. DNA for the CDR3: TGTGCCATCAGTGCTGGGACAGGGGATGGCTACACCTTC.

The chain combines TRBV30 with TRBJ2-2; D gene uncertain. The CDR3 is made up of 12 amino acids. CDR1 and CDR2 (germline): GTSNPN, SVGIG (reference sequence). V dropped 4 bases and J dropped 2 bases, with 5 bases sitting between them. The CDR3 sequence: CAWNLNTGELFF. DNA for the CDR3: TGTGCCTGGAACCTAAACACCGGGGAGCTGTTTTTT.

This chain joins TRBV9 and TRBJ2-2; 8 positions agree with TRBD2. This CDR3 contains 16 residues. Losses at the gene ends were 0 bases for V and 2 bases for J; bases not matched to a gene: 3. CDR1 and CDR2 (germline): SGDLS, YYNGEE. The CDR3 region has the DNA TGTGCCAGCAGCGTAGCGGGGGGGGGTAACACCGGGGAGCTGTTTTTT. It codes for CASSVAGGGNTGELFF.

V gene TRBV5-1 combines with J gene TRBJ1-5; D uncertain. Looked up from germline, CDR1 is SGHRS and CDR2 is YFSETQ. This CDR3 spans 15 amino acids. Trimming stripped 4 bases from V and 0 bases from J, with 11 bases between. This chain's CDR3 is CASSAGFGSNQPQHF. The CDR3 nucleotides read TGCGCCAGCAGCGCGGGGTTCGGTAGCAATCAGCCCCAGCATTTT. Full variable domain (outside the CDR3, taken from reference TRBV5-1 and TRBJ1-5): KAGVTQTPRYLIKTRGQQVTLSCSPISGHRSVSWYQQTPGQGLQFLFEYFSETQRNKGNFPGRFSGRQFSNSRSEMNVSTLELGDSALYLCASSAGFGSNQPQHFGDGTRLSIL.

The gene calls are TRBV30 and TRBJ1-6; 10 bases fit TRBD1. The CDR3 sequence is 15 residues long. The germline V gene encodes CDR1 GTSNPN and CDR2 SVGIG (reference sequence). Trimming removed 2 bases from V and 4 bases from J; junction bases left unmatched: 2. CDR3 DNA: TGTGCCTGGAGTCCGGGACAGGGGTATAATTCACCCCTCCACTTT. Translating gives CAWSPGQGYNSPLHF.

The V gene is TRBV18, the J gene TRBJ2-7; perhaps TRBD1 as D (6 bases). The germline CDR1 and CDR2 sequences are KGHSH and LQKENI. The length of the CDR3 is 16 residues. V gave up 3 bases and J gave up 4 bases, with 19 bases separating them. CDR3 region: CASSPPRGVGVYEQYF. The CDR3 DNA follows: TGTGCCAGCTCACCCCCCAGGGGCGTTGGGGTGTACGAGCAGTACTTC.